This T cell receptor (beta chain) was sequenced for a study of cytomegalovirus exposure and HLA in healthy donors. General study findings and limits: Using the classifier, cytomegalovirus status was reportedly diagnosed with high specificity and sensitivity. Further analysis, carried out later, found HLA-associated TCR beta chains more clonally expanded than equally common other chains. Later analysis demonstrated an association between a missense DCLRE1C variant and TCR beta V- and J-gene trimming. Prior analysis indicated that the majority of TCR beta V segments exhibited productivity approximately 90% or approximately 30% of the time.

The CDR3 extends over 17 amino acids. V trimming: 0 bases; J trimming: 3 bases; junction bases outside the gene matches: 5. Germline V gene sequence: CDR1 SGDLS, CDR2 YYNGEE. The PCR had 60 Vbeta and 13 Jbeta primers. The data were produced by immunoSEQ multiplex PCR, yet TCRdb's version contains in-frame clones alone and is incomplete. The sample carries some 150,000 clones, roughly four fifths recorded once. To note about this clone: Its antigen is unknown.

Sequenced material: PBMCs. This TCR came from a woman under 40 in good health and CMV-seropositive. The chain is built from TRBV9 and TRBJ2-3; 12 bases align to TRBD2. The CDR3 is CASSVEETSGSTDTQYF. The DNA for the CDR3 is TGTGCCAGCAGCGTAGAGGAGACTAGCGGGAGTACAGATACGCAGTATTTT.